This TCR beta chain is drawn from a study of CD8+CD57+ T cells in acquired aplastic anemia. Study in general: The average for DNA from sorted CD4+ and CD8+ cells was 2.5 to 4 ug.

Genomic DNA served as template for TCR beta VDJ and CDR3 profiling. MiXCR was run by TCRdb on the reads, yielding one entry per CDR3 protein. Of 250,000 to 300,000 distinct CDR3 sequences listed, approximately 56% are singletons. As to this clonotype: Its antigen remains unknown.

General observations from the study: Patients versus controls showed no significant CD8+ Simpson's diversity difference.

This CDR3 comprises 13 residues. Losses at the gene ends were 6 bases for V and 4 bases for J; bases not matched to a gene: 5. In germline, CDR1 is SEHNR, CDR2 FQNEAQ (reference sequence). The clonotype originates from a human donor with severe aplastic anemia or a healthy control (not recorded which). The sequenced sample was sorted CD4+, CD8+, or CD8+CD57+ T cells (not recorded which) from PBMCs. J is TRBJ1-1 and V is TRBV7-9, with 7 positions matching TRBD1. This CDR3 reads CASRRSGGTEAFF. DNA of the CDR3: TGTGCCAGCAGGCGGTCAGGGGGCACTGAAGCTTTCTTT.